This entry lists 6 T cell receptor beta chains sequenced from one sample in a study of cytomegalovirus exposure and HLA in healthy donors. PCR employed 60 Vbeta and 13 Jbeta primers. The table came from immunoSEQ multiplex PCR; TCRdb's copy has only in-frame clones and leaves some out. This table holds 150,000 to 200,000 clones, about 83% found once. The sequenced sample was PBMCs. These TCRs come from a woman aged 25 to 45 in good health and CMV-seropositive.

Only a few counts were recorded for this clone. The rearrangement joins TRBV7-9 to TRBJ2-7; 13 nucleotides match TRBD2. V dropped 4 bases and J dropped 0; count of bases not matched to a gene: 9. This CDR3 has 18 amino acids. CDR1 is SEHNR and CDR2 is FQNEAQ in the germline V gene (reference sequence). CDR3 sequence reads: CASSSLGTSGIDSYEQYF. In nucleotides, the CDR3 is TGTGCCAGCAGCTCCCTCGGGACTAGCGGGATCGACTCCTACGAGCAGTACTTC.

V usage is TRBV9 and J usage is TRBJ2-5, with D unclear. The CDR3 runs 14 residues. The V and J ends lost 0 bases and 5 bases respectively, with 11 bases between them. Germline loops: CDR1 SGDLS, CDR2 YYNGEE. CDR3 sequence (DNA): TGTGCCAGCAGCGTAGGAGGATCCCGGGAGACCCAGTACTTC. Translating it yields CASSVGGSRETQYF. The full variable domain, rest sourced from reference TRBV9 and TRBJ2-5, is DSGVTQTPKHLITATGQRVTLRCSPRSGDLSVYWYQQSLDQGLQFLIQYYNGEERAKGNILERFSAQQFPDLHSELNLSSLELGDSALYFCASSVGGSRETQYFGPGTRLLVL.

V is TRBV27 and J is TRBJ1-1, with TRBD1 matching over 10 bases. V shed 5 bases, J shed 1 base, and the junction held 4 bases outside the gene matches. CDR3 length: 15 amino acids. In germline, CDR1 is MNHEY, CDR2 SMNVEV (reference sequence). CDR3 region: CASSPRDRGNTEAFF. The DNA for the CDR3 is TGTGCCAGCAGTCCGAGGGACAGGGGGAACACTGAAGCTTTCTTT.

About this clone itself: A junction boundary mismatches the germline segment, possibly from a read error. V gene TRBV2 combines with J gene TRBJ2-7, with TRBD2 identical over 16 bases. The CDR3 extends over 13 amino acids. The V gene's germline CDR1 is SNHLY and CDR2 FYNNEI. The CDR3 DNA is TGTGCCAGCAGCGAGACGGGACTAGCGGGGGGGATATTC. It yields the protein CASSETGLAGGIF.

In this sample, this clone turned up a few times. DNA for the CDR3: TGTGCCAGCAGAGCAGGGACAGGGTGGGAGATGGAGACCCAGTACTTC. Translation gives CASRAGTGWEMETQYF. V is TRBV2 and J is TRBJ2-5; 9 nucleotides line up with TRBD1. From germline, CDR1 is SNHLY and CDR2 FYNNEI. The CDR3 covers 16 residues. The ends lost 6 bases at V and 5 bases at J; junction bases unmatched: 13.

This clone has more than one count but fewer than ten. The V call is TRBV18, the J call TRBJ1-2, with D unclear. Germline V gene lookup returns CDR1 KGHSH and CDR2 LQKENI. V shed 5 bases and J shed 8 bases, with 15 bases lying between them. The CDR3 sequence is 13 residues long. Written as DNA, the CDR3 is TGTGCCAGCTCAGAAGGAGGGAGCGGCGGCTACACCTTC. It yields the protein CASSEGGSGGYTF.